This TCR beta chain was documented in a study of blood T cells in healthy people across ages. The ends lost 5 bases at V and 5 bases at J; junction bases unmatched: 8. CDR3 size: 15 residues. Per the germline V gene, CDR1 is LGHNT and CDR2 is FRNRAP. PCR was performed a second time for about 7 to 11 cycles using a sample-barcoded 5' primer and a J-beta primer mix. In TCRdb, the 5' RACE reads were re-called with MiXCR into one record per CDR3 protein. This table holds some 760,000 distinct CDR3 sequences, around a quarter found once. The data were also submitted as part of a second study, on T cells of mothers and their children.

This receptor was obtained from a boy aged 5-17 years in good health. Input material: blood. The gene calls are TRBV12-5 and TRBJ2-5; 10 nucleotides line up with TRBD1. The CDR3 region is CASGPGTGDWETQYF. CDR3 DNA sequence: TGTGCTAGTGGTCCAGGGACAGGGGATTGGGAGACCCAGTACTTC.